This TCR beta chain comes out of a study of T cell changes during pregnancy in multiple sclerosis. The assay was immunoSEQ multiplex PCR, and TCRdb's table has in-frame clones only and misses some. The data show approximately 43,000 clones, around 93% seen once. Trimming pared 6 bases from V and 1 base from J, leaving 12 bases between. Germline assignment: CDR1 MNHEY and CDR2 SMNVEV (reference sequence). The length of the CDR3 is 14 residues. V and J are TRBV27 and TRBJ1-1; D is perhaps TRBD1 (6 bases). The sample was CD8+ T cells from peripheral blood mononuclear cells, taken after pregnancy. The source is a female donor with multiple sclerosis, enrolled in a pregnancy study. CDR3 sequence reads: CASRNLGQNTEAFF. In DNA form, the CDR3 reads TGTGCCAGCAGGAACCTGGGACAGAACACTGAAGCTTTCTTT.